Listed here is a single TCR beta chain. Germline V lookup: CDR1 SGHTA, CDR2 FQGTGA. This CDR3 spans 12 amino acids. Trimming took off 2 bases at V and 10 bases at J, with 9 bases between the two ends. The data stem from a study of blood T cell repertoires in COVID-19. Sequencing was performed with immunoSEQ multiplex PCR; in TCRdb, only in-frame clones are kept and a portion is missing. The sample includes 250,000 to 300,000 clones, roughly 93% of them seen just once. Sequenced material: PBMCs or T cells enriched from blood (not recorded which). The gene calls are TRBV7-3 and TRBJ2-1, with a tentative D call TRBD2 (6 bases). The receptor was derived from a middle-aged woman with acute COVID-19. The chain's CDR3 is CASSLSGSEQFF. CDR3 sequence (DNA): TGTGCCAGCAGCTTATCCGGGAGCGAGCAGTTCTTC.